This passage covers 13 T cell receptor beta chains from one sample sequenced in a study of cytomegalovirus exposure and HLA in healthy donors. PCR employed 60 Vbeta and 13 Jbeta primers. Profiled with immunoSEQ multiplex PCR; TCRdb holds only in-frame clones, not every one. The sample includes roughly 81,000 clones, more than 60% of them seen just once. The sequenced sample consisted of PBMCs. The receptors derive from a boy between 5 and 17 years old in good health and CMV-seronegative.

The V call is TRBV7-9, the J call TRBJ2-7, with 9 bases matching TRBD1. The germline V gene encodes CDR1 SEHNR and CDR2 FQNEAQ (reference sequence). The CDR3 loop spans 15 amino acids. V lost 2 bases and J lost 2; bases outside the gene matches: 4. The CDR3 DNA is TGTGCCAGCAGCTTACAGGACAGGGGCCCCTACGAGCAGTACTTC. It codes for CASSLQDRGPYEQYF.

This chain joins TRBV7-9 and TRBJ2-5; D perhaps matches TRBD2 (5 bases). Germline V gene lookup returns CDR1 SEHNR and CDR2 FQNEAQ (reference sequence). V lost 4 bases and J lost 10, with 22 bases in between. This CDR3 spans 15 amino acids. CDR3 in amino acids: CASSYLNDSRGDQYF. CDR3 bases: TGTGCCAGCAGCTACTTGAATGACTCCCGGGGAGACCAGTACTTC.

V and J are TRBV7-6 and TRBJ2-7; possibly TRBD1 for D (5 bases). CDR3 length equals 16 residues. Trimming removed 5 bases at V and 3 bases at J, with 20 bases between. From germline, CDR1 is SGHVS and CDR2 FNYEAQ. CDR3 region: CASSPNTGDLDYEQYF. CDR3 nucleotides: TGTGCCAGCAGCCCTAACACAGGAGACCTGGACTACGAGCAGTACTTC.

The CDR3: CASSLEGTSGGNEQFF. DNA for the CDR3: TGTGCCAGCAGCTTAGAGGGGACTAGCGGGGGGAATGAGCAGTTCTTC. V is TRBV7-2 and J is TRBJ2-1, with 15 bases identical to TRBD2. The CDR3 contains 16 residues. V shed 1 base, J shed 7 bases, and the junction held 2 bases outside the gene matches. Looked up from germline, CDR1 is SGHTA and CDR2 is FQGNSA.

This clone was recorded a few times. The V gene is TRBV2, the J gene TRBJ1-6; 11 nucleotides agree with TRBD1. V was clipped by 8 bases and J by 8 bases; unmatched bases: 11. Per the germline V gene, CDR1 is SNHLY and CDR2 is FYNNEI. This CDR3 comprises 16 residues. The CDR3 region is CASASDRGRVDSPLHF. In DNA form, the CDR3 reads TGTGCCAGCGCCTCGGACAGGGGGCGGGTTGATTCACCCCTCCACTTT.

This clone turned up a few times. V usage is TRBV6-1 and J usage is TRBJ2-1; 11 positions match TRBD2. The CDR3 is made up of 15 amino acids. Germline V gives CDR1 MNHNS, CDR2 SASEGT. The V and J ends lost 5 bases and 5 bases, in that order; junction bases with no gene match: 5. Here the CDR3 reads CASSQLAGDNNEQFF. CDR3 bases: TGTGCCAGCAGTCAACTAGCGGGAGACAACAATGAGCAGTTCTTC.

This chain joins TRBV6-6 and TRBJ2-2, with D perhaps TRBD1 (5 bases). The ends were cut back, 7 bases at V and 4 bases at J, with 16 bases in the middle. Germline lookup yields CDR1 MNHNY and CDR2 SVGAGI (reference sequence). The CDR3 has 15 residues. CDR3 coding DNA: TGTGCCAGCATTCAAGGGGCAGGAAGCACCGGGGAGCTGTTTTTT. This codes for CASIQGAGSTGELFF.

This chain joins TRBV6-6 and TRBJ1-3; 7 positions match TRBD1. CDR1 is MNHNY, CDR2 SVGAGI, per germline (reference sequence). The length of the CDR3 is 15 residues. V shed 3 bases, J shed 2 bases, and the junction held 4 bases outside the gene matches. The CDR3 coding sequence is TGTGCCAGCAGTTATACCAGGGGGACTGGAAACACCATATATTTT. This gives the protein CASSYTRGTGNTIYF.

This clone was seen a few times. The chain is built from TRBV6-5 and TRBJ2-3; 10 bases are shared with TRBD2. The length of the CDR3 is 14 residues. Losses at the gene ends were 5 bases for V and 2 bases for J; bases not matched to a gene: 1. The germline gives CDR1 MNHEY, CDR2 SVGAGI. The CDR3 protein is CASSSGRATDTQYF. The CDR3 region has the DNA TGTGCCAGCAGTAGCGGGAGGGCCACAGATACGCAGTATTTT.

The gene calls are TRBV6-4 and TRBJ2-2, with D unresolved. The CDR3 is 13 residues long. The ends were cut back, 4 bases at V and 6 bases at J, with 9 bases in the middle. Per the germline V gene, CDR1 is MRHNA and CDR2 is SNTAGT. CDR3 bases: TGTGCCAGCAGTGCGCAACCGGCCGGGGAGCTGTTTTTT. Protein product: CASSAQPAGELFF.

The sample holds one count of this clone. The DNA for the CDR3 is TGTGCCAGCAGCCTGAGCTACGAGCAGTACTTC. It encodes CASSLSYEQYF. This chain connects TRBV7-2 to TRBJ2-7; D uncertain. Germline V gene data show CDR1 as SGHTA and CDR2 as FQGNSA. CDR3 length: 11 amino acids. V was clipped by 5 bases and J by 3 bases, with 5 bases between them.

The V call is TRBV7-9, the J call TRBJ2-5; the D gene is possibly TRBD1 (6 bases). The length of the CDR3 is 14 residues. Germline assignment: CDR1 SEHNR and CDR2 FQNEAQ (reference sequence). The V and J ends lost 3 bases and 4 bases respectively, with 12 bases between them. The CDR3 DNA is TGTGCCAGCAGCTTGGCAGGGGCGGCAGAGACCCAGTACTTC. Amino acids: CASSLAGAAETQYF.

Written as DNA, the CDR3 is TGTGCCAGTAGGGACAGACAGAACACTGAAGCTTTCTTT. Translating gives CASRDRQNTEAFF. This chain uses TRBV19 with TRBJ1-1, with TRBD1 as a possible D gene (6 bases). V was clipped by 6 bases and J by 1 base, with 9 bases between them. Per germline, CDR1 LNHDA and CDR2 SQIVND (reference sequence). This CDR3 is 13 amino acids long.